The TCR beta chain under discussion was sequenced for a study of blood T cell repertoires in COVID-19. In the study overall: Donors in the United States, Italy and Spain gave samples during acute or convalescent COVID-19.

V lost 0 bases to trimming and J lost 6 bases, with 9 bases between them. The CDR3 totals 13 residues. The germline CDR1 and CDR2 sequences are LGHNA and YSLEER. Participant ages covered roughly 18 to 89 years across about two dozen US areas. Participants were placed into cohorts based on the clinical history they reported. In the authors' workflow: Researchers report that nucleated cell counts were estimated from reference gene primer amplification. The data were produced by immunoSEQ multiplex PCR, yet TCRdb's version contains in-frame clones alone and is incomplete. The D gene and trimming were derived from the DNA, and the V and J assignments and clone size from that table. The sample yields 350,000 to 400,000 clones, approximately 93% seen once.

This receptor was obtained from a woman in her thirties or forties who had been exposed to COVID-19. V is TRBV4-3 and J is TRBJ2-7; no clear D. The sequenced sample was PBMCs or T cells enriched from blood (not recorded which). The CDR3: CASSQEEPTEQYF. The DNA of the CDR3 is TGCGCCAGCAGCCAAGAGGAGCCCACCGAGCAGTACTTC.